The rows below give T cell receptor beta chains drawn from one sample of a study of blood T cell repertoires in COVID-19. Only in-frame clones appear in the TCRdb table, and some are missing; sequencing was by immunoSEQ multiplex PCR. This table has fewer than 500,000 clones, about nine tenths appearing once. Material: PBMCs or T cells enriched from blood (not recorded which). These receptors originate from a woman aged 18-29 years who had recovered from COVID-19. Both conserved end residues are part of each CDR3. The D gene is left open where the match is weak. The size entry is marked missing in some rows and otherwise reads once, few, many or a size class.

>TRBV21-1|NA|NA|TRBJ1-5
CASSKATQGKGNQPQHF
TGTGCCAGCAGCAAAGCTACACAGGGGAAGGGGAATCAGCCCCAGCATTTT
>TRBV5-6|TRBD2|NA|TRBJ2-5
CASSRAGGPGTQYF
TGTGCCAGCAGTCGAGCGGGGGGCCCTGGGACCCAGTACTTC
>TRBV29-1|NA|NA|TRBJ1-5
CSVGQGMNQPQHF
TGCAGCGTAGGTCAGGGGATGAATCAGCCCCAGCATTTT
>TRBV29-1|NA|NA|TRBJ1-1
CSVEQGMNTEAFF
TGCAGCGTTGAGCAGGGCATGAACACTGAAGCTTTCTTT
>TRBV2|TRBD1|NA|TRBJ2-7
CASRKDRGYYEQYF
TGTGCCAGCAGGAAGGACAGGGGATACTACGAGCAGTACTTC
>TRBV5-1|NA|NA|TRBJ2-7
CASKPGTDYEQYF
TGCGCCAGCAAGCCTGGGACTGACTACGAGCAGTACTTC
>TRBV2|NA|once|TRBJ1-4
CASSEGSGEKLFF
TGTGCCAGCAGTGAAGGGAGTGGGGAAAAACTGTTTTTT
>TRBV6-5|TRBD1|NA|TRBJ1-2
CASSLRDRVSGYTF
TGTGCCAGCAGTTTGAGGGACAGGGTTTCTGGCTACACCTTC
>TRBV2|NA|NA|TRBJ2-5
CASRTGLETQYF
TGTGCCAGCCGGACTGGTTTAGAGACCCAGTACTTC
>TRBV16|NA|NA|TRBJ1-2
CASSQSSPSGTINYGYTF
TGTGCCAGCAGCCAATCAAGTCCATCCGGGACAATAAACTATGGCTACACCTTC
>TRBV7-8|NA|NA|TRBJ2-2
CASSITTNTGELFF
TGTGCCAGCAGCATAACAACGAACACCGGGGAGCTGTTTTTT
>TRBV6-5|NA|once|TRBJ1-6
CASSYHRDNSPLHF
TGTGCCAGCAGTTATCACAGGGATAATTCACCCCTCCACTTT
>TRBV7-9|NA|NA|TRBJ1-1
CASSPSGIGGMDTEAFF
TGTGCCAGCAGCCCCTCCGGGATCGGGGGTATGGACACTGAAGCTTTCTTT
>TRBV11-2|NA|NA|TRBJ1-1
CASSFPGVRGTAAFF
TGTGCCAGCAGCTTCCCTGGGGTCAGGGGTACAGCAGCTTTCTTT
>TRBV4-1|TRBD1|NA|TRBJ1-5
CASSQRTGTGRWPQHF
TGCGCCAGCAGCCAAAGGACAGGAACGGGCCGGTGGCCCCAGCATTTT
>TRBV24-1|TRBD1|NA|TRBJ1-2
CATSDPTTGDGYTF
TGTGCCACCAGTGACCCCACTACAGGGGATGGCTACACCTTC
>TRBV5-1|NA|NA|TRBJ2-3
CASSPPGLSPADTQYF
TGCGCCAGCAGCCCCCCGGGACTCTCCCCCGCAGATACGCAGTATTTT
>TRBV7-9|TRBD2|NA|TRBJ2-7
CASSLREGYSNEQYF
TGTGCCAGCAGCTTAAGGGAGGGGTATAGCAACGAGCAGTACTTC
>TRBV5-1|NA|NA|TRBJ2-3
CASSLSPTDTQYF
TGCGCCAGCAGCCTATCACCGACAGATACGCAGTATTTT
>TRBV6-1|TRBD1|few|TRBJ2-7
CASSEGTGFYEQYF
TGTGCCAGCAGTGAAGGGACAGGGTTCTACGAGCAGTACTTC
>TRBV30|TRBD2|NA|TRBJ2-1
CAWSVGGGPEQFF
TGTGCCTGGAGTGTCGGCGGGGGGCCTGAGCAGTTCTTC
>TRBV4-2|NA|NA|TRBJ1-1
CASSQGLTEAFF
TGTGCCAGCAGCCAAGGTCTTACTGAAGCTTTCTTT
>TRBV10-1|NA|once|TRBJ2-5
CASSDGLQETQYF
TGCGCCAGCAGTGACGGACTCCAAGAGACCCAGTACTTC
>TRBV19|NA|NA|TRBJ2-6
CASSIPYRAGANVLTF
TGTGCCAGTAGTATCCCGTACAGGGCTGGGGCCAACGTCCTGACTTTC
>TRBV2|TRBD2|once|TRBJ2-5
CASSLAGGRQETQYF
TGTGCCAGCAGTTTAGCGGGGGGAAGACAAGAGACCCAGTACTTC
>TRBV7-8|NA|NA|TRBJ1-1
CASSLVQGNTEAFF
TGTGCCAGCAGCTTAGTACAGGGCAACACTGAAGCTTTCTTT
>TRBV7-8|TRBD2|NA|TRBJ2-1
CASSPRLAQYNEQFF
TGTGCCAGCAGCCCTCGACTAGCACAGTACAATGAGCAGTTCTTC
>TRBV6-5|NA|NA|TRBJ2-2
CASTPGFSAGELFF
TGTGCCAGCACCCCGGGGTTCAGTGCCGGGGAGCTGTTTTTT
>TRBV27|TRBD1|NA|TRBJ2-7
CASSWKPEQGIVYEQYF
TGTGCCAGCAGTTGGAAACCAGAACAGGGGATAGTGTACGAGCAGTACTTC
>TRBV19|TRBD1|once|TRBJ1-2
CATSGQAGYTF
TGTGCCACCTCGGGACAGGCGGGCTACACCTTC
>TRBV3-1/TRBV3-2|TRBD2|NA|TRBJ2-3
CASSKSAGLSDTQYF
TGTGCCAGCAGTAAATCAGCGGGGCTATCAGATACGCAGTATTTT
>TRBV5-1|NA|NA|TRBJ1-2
CASSLSNRLANYGYTF
TGCGCCAGCAGCTTGTCTAACAGGCTAGCTAACTATGGCTACACCTTC
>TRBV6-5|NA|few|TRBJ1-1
CAISTGGPNREAFF
TGTGCCATCTCCACAGGCGGACCAAATAGGGAAGCTTTCTTT
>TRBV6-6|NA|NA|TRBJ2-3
CASSSPSSTDTQYF
TGTGCCAGCAGTTCCCCTTCTAGCACAGATACGCAGTATTTT
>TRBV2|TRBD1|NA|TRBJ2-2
CASTLGQYTGELFF
TGTGCCAGCACTTTGGGACAGTACACCGGGGAGCTGTTTTTT
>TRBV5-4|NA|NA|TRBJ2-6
CASSSLAGANVLTF
TGTGCCAGCAGCTCCTTAGCTGGGGCCAACGTCCTGACTTTC
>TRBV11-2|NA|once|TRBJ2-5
CASSLVLGRKTQYF
TGTGCCAGCAGCTTAGTACTGGGCAGAAAGACCCAGTACTTC
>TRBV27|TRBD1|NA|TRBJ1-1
CASSLNGRGRGAFF
TGTGCCAGCAGTTTAAACGGCAGGGGGCGCGGAGCTTTCTTT
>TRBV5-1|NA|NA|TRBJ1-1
CASSRLEGSNTEAFF
TGCGCCAGCAGCCGCCTAGAGGGCTCGAACACTGAAGCTTTCTTT
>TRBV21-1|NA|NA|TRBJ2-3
CASSKEDRTDTQYF
TGTGCCAGCAGCAAAGAAGACAGGACAGATACGCAGTATTTT
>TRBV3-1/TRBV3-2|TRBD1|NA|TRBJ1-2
CASSHDTDRAYGYTF
TGTGCCAGCAGCCACGACACGGACAGGGCCTATGGCTACACCTTC
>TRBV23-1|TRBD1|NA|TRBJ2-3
CASSLPIRDRRDTQYF
TGCGCCAGCAGTCTCCCCATCCGGGACAGGAGGGATACGCAGTATTTT
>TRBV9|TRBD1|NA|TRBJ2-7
CASSPGTASYEQYF
TGTGCCAGCAGCCCCGGGACAGCCTCTTACGAGCAGTACTTC
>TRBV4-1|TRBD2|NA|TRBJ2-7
CASSQDRGAGGTYEQYF
TGCGCCAGCAGCCAAGATCGCGGGGCGGGGGGCACCTACGAGCAGTACTTC
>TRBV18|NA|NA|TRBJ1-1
CASSPELGDTEAFF
TGTGCCAGCTCACCAGAGTTAGGGGATACTGAAGCTTTCTTT
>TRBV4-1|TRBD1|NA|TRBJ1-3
CASSQVDRAGNTIYF
TGCGCCAGCAGCCAAGTCGACAGGGCTGGAAACACCATATATTTT
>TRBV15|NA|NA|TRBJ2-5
CATSRDLRETQYF
TGTGCCACCAGCAGAGATCTGCGAGAGACCCAGTACTTC
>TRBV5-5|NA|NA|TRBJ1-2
CASSPATGNTNYGYTF
TGTGCCAGCAGCCCCGCAACAGGGAATACTAACTATGGCTACACCTTC
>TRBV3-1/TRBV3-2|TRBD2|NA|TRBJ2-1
CASSTRGGEQFF
TGTGCCAGCAGCACCCGGGGGGGTGAGCAGTTCTTC
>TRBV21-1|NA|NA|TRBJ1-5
CASPKGGGIDQPQHF
TGTGCCAGCCCTAAGGGGGGGGGAATTGATCAGCCCCAGCATTTT
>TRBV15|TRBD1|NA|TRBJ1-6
CATSRGRGHNSPLHF
TGTGCCACCAGCAGAGGCAGGGGGCACAATTCACCCCTCCACTTT
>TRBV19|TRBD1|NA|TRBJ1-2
CASSIGQAKANYGYTF
TGTGCCAGTAGTATCGGACAGGCTAAAGCTAACTATGGCTACACCTTC
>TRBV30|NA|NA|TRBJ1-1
CAWSVSRNTEAFF
TGTGCCTGGAGTGTATCCAGGAACACTGAAGCTTTCTTT
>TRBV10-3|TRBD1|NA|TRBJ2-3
CATLGQTPDTQYF
TGTGCCACCTTGGGACAGACCCCGGATACGCAGTATTTT
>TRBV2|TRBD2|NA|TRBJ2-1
CASSRGGNNEQFF
TGTGCCAGCAGCCGCGGGGGGAACAATGAGCAGTTCTTC
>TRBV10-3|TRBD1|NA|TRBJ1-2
CAIISSLITSTGDGYTF
TGTGCCATCATCTCCTCGCTGATTACCTCTACAGGGGATGGCTACACCTTC
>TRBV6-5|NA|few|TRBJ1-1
CASSRVGTEAFF
TGTGCCAGCAGCAGGGTAGGGACTGAAGCTTTCTTT